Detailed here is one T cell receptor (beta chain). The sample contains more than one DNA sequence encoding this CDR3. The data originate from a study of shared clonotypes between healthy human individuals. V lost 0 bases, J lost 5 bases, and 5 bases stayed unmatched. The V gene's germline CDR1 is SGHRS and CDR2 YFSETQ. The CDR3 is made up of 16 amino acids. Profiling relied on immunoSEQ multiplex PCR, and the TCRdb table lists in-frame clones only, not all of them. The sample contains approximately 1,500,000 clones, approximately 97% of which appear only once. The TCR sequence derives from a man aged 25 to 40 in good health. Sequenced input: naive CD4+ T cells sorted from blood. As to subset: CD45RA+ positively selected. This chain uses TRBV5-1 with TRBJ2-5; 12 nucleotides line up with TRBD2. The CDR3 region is CASSLGLAGVGETQYF. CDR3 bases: TGCGCCAGCAGCTTGGGACTAGCGGGAGTGGGCGAGACCCAGTACTTC.